This TCR beta chain was recorded in a study of blood T cell repertoires in COVID-19. Sequencing was performed with immunoSEQ multiplex PCR; in TCRdb, only in-frame clones are kept and a portion is missing. The table shows roughly 320,000 clones, with approximately 85% occurring only once. This clone showed up just a few times. The V gene's germline CDR1 is SGHRS and CDR2 YFSETQ. The CDR3 is 14 residues long. Losses at the gene ends were 3 bases for V and 3 bases for J; bases not matched to a gene: 4. The sample was peripheral blood. The chain has TRBV5-1 and TRBJ2-7; 9 positions match TRBD1. This receptor was obtained from a human donor in a cohort sampled during active COVID-19. CDR3 residues: CASSSQGAIYEQYF. As DNA, the CDR3 is TGCGCCAGCAGCTCACAGGGGGCGATCTACGAGCAGTACTTC. Looking up the rest from reference TRBV5-1 and TRBJ2-7 gives the full variable domain: KAGVTQTPRYLIKTRGQQVTLSCSPISGHRSVSWYQQTPGQGLQFLFEYFSETQRNKGNFPGRFSGRQFSNSRSEMNVSTLELGDSALYLCASSSQGAIYEQYFGPGTRLTVT.